The 29 T cell receptor beta chains in this list originate from one sample, sequenced in a study of T cells expressing NK-cell markers. TCRdb re-called the 5' RACE reads; one entry per CDR3 protein, DNA not given. Reported are 140,000 to 150,000 distinct CDR3 sequences; the ten largest clones contain 10% to 15%. Sequenced sample: blood T cells: a sorted CD56 or NKG2C T cell subset, CD4+ or CD8+ T cells, or bulk PBMC T cells (not recorded which). Source of these receptors: a man aged 18-30 years in good health.

The chain uses TRBV3-1 and TRBJ2-5; the D gene TCRdb calls, TRBD1, cannot be checked with no DNA. This CDR3 is built from 15 residues. From germline, CDR1 is LGHDT and CDR2 YNNKEL (reference sequence). The CDR3 spells CASRPTQGLVETQYF.

The V and J genes are TRBV7-2 and TRBJ2-3. The germline V gene encodes CDR1 SGHTA and CDR2 FQGNSA. The CDR3 consists of 13 residues. The CDR3 sequence is CASSLAVLDTQYF.

This chain uses TRBV12-3 or TRBV12-4 with TRBJ2-3; TCRdb selects TRBD2, and the lack of DNA leaves this call unchecked. This CDR3 spans 16 amino acids. CDR3: CASRGLAEDSTDTQYF.

The rearrangement uses TRBV11-2 and TRBJ2-1; the TRBD1 assignment by TCRdb is unverifiable without DNA. This CDR3 has 15 residues. From germline, CDR1 is SGHAT and CDR2 FQNNGV. CDR3 loop: CASSYLGAGNNEQFF.

J is TRBJ2-1 and V is TRBV5-6. There are 15 residues in the CDR3. The germline V gene has CDR1 SGHDT and CDR2 YYEEEE. The CDR3: CASSLTSEYYNEQFF.

The V and J genes are TRBV7-2 and TRBJ1-3; without DNA, the TCRdb call of TRBD1 cannot be checked. The CDR3 covers 13 residues. CDR1 and CDR2 (germline): SGHTA, FQGNSA. CDR3 sequence reads: CASSRDFGNTIYF.

V gene TRBV12-3 or TRBV12-4 combines with J gene TRBJ1-1; as DNA is missing, the TRBD1 call by TCRdb cannot be tested. CDR3 length: 14 residues. CDR3: CASSSPPRVTEAFF.

J is TRBJ2-5 and V is TRBV15; TCRdb selects TRBD1, and the lack of DNA leaves this call unchecked. This CDR3 contains 14 residues. Germline loops: CDR1 LNHNV, CDR2 YYDKDF (reference sequence). CDR3 sequence reads: CATSSTDRGETQYF.

V usage is TRBV2 and J usage is TRBJ1-5; TCRdb lists TRBD1, though no DNA is available to test this call. The CDR3 is 17 residues long. Per germline, CDR1 SNHLY and CDR2 FYNNEI. CDR3 amino acids: CASSRGVGHPSNQPQHF.

This rearrangement joins TRBV12-5 to TRBJ2-5; TCRdb calls TRBD2, which cannot be checked without DNA. Germline CDR1 is LGHNT and CDR2 is FRNRAP. The CDR3 extends over 13 amino acids. This chain's CDR3 is CASGIAGQETQYF.

V gene TRBV4-3 combines with J gene TRBJ1-5; TCRdb indicates TRBD1, and absent DNA this call remains unverified. This CDR3 contains 16 residues. The V gene's germline CDR1 is LGHNA and CDR2 YSLEER. The CDR3 is CASSQDKAGRGQPQHF.

V is TRBV29-1 and J is TRBJ2-7; TCRdb proposes TRBD1, but this gene call is untestable without DNA. The V gene's germline CDR1 is SQVTM and CDR2 ANQGSEA. The CDR3 has 14 residues. CDR3 sequence reads: CSVVVTGTPYEQYF.

The chain couples TRBV4-1 to TRBJ2-6; there is no DNA to check the TCRdb D call of TRBD1. The CDR3 runs to 17 residues. Germline V CDR1 and CDR2: MGHRA, YSYEKL. CDR3: CASSQDAGAPGANVLTF.

The genes are TRBV4-3 and TRBJ2-5; TCRdb's assignment of TRBD1 cannot be checked, as there is no DNA. This CDR3 comprises 14 residues. CDR1 LGHNA and CDR2 YSLEER come from the germline V gene. This chain's CDR3 is CASSQVFRGETQYF.

The chain joins TRBV25-1 to TRBJ1-4; the D gene TCRdb calls, TRBD1, cannot be checked with no DNA. The CDR3 loop spans 16 amino acids. CDR1 is MGHDK, CDR2 SYGVNS, per germline. The CDR3 is CASLHRGTGDYEKLFF.

This sequence joins TRBV2 and TRBJ2-3; there is no DNA to check the TCRdb D call of TRBD2. The CDR3 contains 17 residues. Germline CDR1 SNHLY, CDR2 FYNNEI. This CDR3 reads CASSGSSGSPSTDTQYF.

The chain is built from TRBV5-1 and TRBJ2-1; TCRdb returns TRBD2, unconfirmable since there is no DNA. Germline-derived CDR1 and CDR2 are SGHRS and YFSETQ. This CDR3 has 14 amino acids. The CDR3 here is CAIGRGGSGDEQFF.

The chain combines TRBV15 with TRBJ2-1; TCRdb gives TRBD2 as the D gene, but with no DNA this cannot be confirmed. The CDR3 has 17 amino acids. The germline V gene encodes CDR1 LNHNV and CDR2 YYDKDF (reference sequence). This CDR3 is CATRLDPTSGSGNEQFF.

The chain combines TRBV5-4 with TRBJ2-1. The CDR3 has 15 amino acids. Germline-derived CDR1 and CDR2 are SGHNT and YYREEE (reference sequence). CDR3 protein: CASSLAKSSYNEQFF. The variable domain in full, completed from reference TRBV5-4 and TRBJ2-1, reads ETGVTQSPTHLIKTRGQQVTLRCSSQSGHNTVSWYQQALGQGPQFIFQYYREEENGRGNFPPRFSGLQFPNYSSELNVNALELDDSALYLCASSLAKSSYNEQFFGPGTRLTVL.

The chain carries TRBV11-2 and TRBJ2-1; TCRdb's D call of TRBD2 is untestable without DNA. CDR3 length: 14 residues. Germline V CDR1 and CDR2: SGHAT, FQNNGV. The CDR3 loop reads CASSSRWEDNEQFF.

V gene TRBV5-6 combines with J gene TRBJ2-3; the D call of TRBD2 rests on TCRdb alone, since no DNA is present to check it. Germline assignment: CDR1 SGHDT and CDR2 YYEEEE. The CDR3 totals 17 residues. The CDR3 spells CASSLGLAPRGTDTQYF.

V usage is TRBV29-1 and J usage is TRBJ2-2; the D gene TCRdb calls, TRBD1, cannot be checked with no DNA. This CDR3 has 13 residues. Germline V gene lookup returns CDR1 SQVTM and CDR2 ANQGSEA. The CDR3 here is CSALGPNTGELFF.

The V gene is TRBV4-3, the J gene TRBJ2-1; absent DNA, TCRdb's TRBD2 call cannot be checked. CDR3 length equals 16 residues. The V gene's germline CDR1 is LGHNA and CDR2 YSLEER. This CDR3 is CASSTDSGSSYNEQFF.

The J gene is TRBJ2-2, the V gene TRBV21-1. TRBV21-1 is marked as a pseudogene. The CDR3 spans 14 residues. The CDR3 is CASSKGRNTGELFF.

The CDR3 protein is CASISEKWSGELFF. The J gene is TRBJ2-2, the V gene TRBV12-3 or TRBV12-4. The CDR3 consists of 14 residues.

This chain joins TRBV6-2 or TRBV6-3 and TRBJ2-5; TCRdb names TRBD1, which stays unverified in the absence of DNA. Germline V gene data show CDR1 as MNHEY and CDR2 as SVGEGT. The length of the CDR3 is 13 residues. The CDR3 loop reads CASSTGPQETQYF.

The chain couples TRBV6-1 to TRBJ2-4; absent DNA, TCRdb's TRBD2 call cannot be checked. The CDR3 has 16 amino acids. Germline V gene data show CDR1 as MNHNS and CDR2 as SASEGT. CDR3 in amino acids: CASSELALGAKNIQYF.

The V gene is TRBV25-1, the J gene TRBJ2-1; TCRdb gives TRBD2 as the D gene, but with no DNA this cannot be confirmed. Per the germline V gene, CDR1 is MGHDK and CDR2 is SYGVNS. This CDR3 has 14 residues. The CDR3 sequence is CASVAGGSYNEQFF.

The genes are TRBV7-2 and TRBJ1-2; the TCRdb call, TRBD1, lacks DNA for checking. The germline CDR1 and CDR2 sequences are SGHTA and FQGNSA. The CDR3 sequence is 16 residues long. CDR3 sequence reads: CASSTPRNQGSYGYTF.